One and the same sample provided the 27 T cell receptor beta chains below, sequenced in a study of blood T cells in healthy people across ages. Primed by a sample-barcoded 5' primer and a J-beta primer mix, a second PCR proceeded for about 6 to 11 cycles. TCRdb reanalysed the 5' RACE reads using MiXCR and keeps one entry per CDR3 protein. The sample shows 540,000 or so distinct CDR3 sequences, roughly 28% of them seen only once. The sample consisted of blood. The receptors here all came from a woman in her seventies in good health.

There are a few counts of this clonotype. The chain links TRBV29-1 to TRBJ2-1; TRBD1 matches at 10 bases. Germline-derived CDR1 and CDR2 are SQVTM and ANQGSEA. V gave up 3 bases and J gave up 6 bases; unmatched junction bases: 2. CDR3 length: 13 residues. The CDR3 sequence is CSVDGTGVNEQFF. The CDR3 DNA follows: TGCAGCGTTGACGGGACAGGGGTCAATGAGCAGTTCTTC.

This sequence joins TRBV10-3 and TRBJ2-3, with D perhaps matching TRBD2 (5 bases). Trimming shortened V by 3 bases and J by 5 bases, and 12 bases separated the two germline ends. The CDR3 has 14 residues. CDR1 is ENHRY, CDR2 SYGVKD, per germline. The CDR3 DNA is TGTGCCATCAGTGAAGGAGCGGTACAAGATACGCAGTATTTT. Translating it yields CAISEGAVQDTQYF.

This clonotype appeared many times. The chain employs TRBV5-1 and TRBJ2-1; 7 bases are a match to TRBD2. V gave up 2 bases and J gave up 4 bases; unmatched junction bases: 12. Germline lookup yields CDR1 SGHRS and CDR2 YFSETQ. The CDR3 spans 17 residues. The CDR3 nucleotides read TGCGCCAGCAGCTTTACCGGGCCCCGGGGGGTATACAATGAGCAGTTCTTC. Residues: CASSFTGPRGVYNEQFF.

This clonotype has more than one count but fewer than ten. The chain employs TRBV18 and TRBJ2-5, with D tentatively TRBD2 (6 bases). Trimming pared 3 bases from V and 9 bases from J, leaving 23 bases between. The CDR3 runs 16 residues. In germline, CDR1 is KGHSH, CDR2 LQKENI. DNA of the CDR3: TGTGCCAGCTCACCGCCGCGACAGTCTACGGGGGTGTCCCAGTACTTC. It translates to CASSPPRQSTGVSQYF.

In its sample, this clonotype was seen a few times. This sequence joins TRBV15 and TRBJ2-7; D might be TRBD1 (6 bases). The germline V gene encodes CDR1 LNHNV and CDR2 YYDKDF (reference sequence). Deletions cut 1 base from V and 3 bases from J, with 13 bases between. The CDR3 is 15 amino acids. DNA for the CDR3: TGTGCCACCAGCAGAGGAGGACAGATTAGCTACGAGCAGTACTTC. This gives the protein CATSRGGQISYEQYF.

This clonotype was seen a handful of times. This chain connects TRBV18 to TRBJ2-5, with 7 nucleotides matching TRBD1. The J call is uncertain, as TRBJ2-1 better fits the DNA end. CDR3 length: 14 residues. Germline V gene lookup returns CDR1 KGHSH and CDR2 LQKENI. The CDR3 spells CASSATGLVNEQFF. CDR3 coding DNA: TGTGCCAGCTCAGCGACAGGGTTGGTGAATGAGCAGTTCTTC.

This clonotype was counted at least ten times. CDR3 in amino acids: CASSSQGPVDNEQFF. For the CDR3, the DNA is TGCGCCAGCAGCTCCCAGGGCCCTGTGGACAATGAGCAGTTCTTC. This rearrangement joins TRBV5-1 to TRBJ2-1, with a tentative D call TRBD1 (5 bases). This CDR3 has 15 residues. CDR1 SGHRS and CDR2 YFSETQ come from the germline V gene. Trimming stripped 3 bases from V and 5 bases from J, with 15 bases between.

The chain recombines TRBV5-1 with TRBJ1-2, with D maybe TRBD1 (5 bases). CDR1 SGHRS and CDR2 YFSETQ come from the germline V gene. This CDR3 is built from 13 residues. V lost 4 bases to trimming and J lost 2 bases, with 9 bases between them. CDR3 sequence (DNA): TGCGCCAGCAGCCGGGACTACAACTATGGCTACACCTTC. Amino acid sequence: CASSRDYNYGYTF.

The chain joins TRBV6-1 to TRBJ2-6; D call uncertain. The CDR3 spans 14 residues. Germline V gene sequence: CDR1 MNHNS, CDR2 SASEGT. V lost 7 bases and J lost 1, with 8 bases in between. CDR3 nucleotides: TGTGCCAGCATGGCAGCTTCTGGGGCCAACGTCCTGACTTTC. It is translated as CASMAASGANVLTF.

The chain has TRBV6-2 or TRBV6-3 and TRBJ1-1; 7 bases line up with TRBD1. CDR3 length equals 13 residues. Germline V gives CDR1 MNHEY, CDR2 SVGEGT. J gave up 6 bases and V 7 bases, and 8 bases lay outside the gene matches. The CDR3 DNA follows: TGTGCCAGCAAGGAACAGGGGCGCGCTGAAGCTTTCTTT. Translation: CASKEQGRAEAFF.

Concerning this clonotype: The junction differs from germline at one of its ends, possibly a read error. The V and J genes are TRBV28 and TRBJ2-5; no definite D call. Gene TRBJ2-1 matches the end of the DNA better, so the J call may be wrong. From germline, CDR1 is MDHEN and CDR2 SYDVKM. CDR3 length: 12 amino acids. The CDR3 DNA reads TGTCCCAGCAGTTTGGCAGCCGGTGAGCAGTTCTTC. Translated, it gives CPSSLAAGEQFF.

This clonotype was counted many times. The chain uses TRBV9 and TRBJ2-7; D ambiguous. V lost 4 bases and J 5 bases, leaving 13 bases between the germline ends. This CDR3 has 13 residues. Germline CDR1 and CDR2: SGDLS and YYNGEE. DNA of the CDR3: TGTGCCAGCAGCTCCCGCCCCGGCGACGAGCAGTACTTC. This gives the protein CASSSRPGDEQYF.

CDR3 sequence reads: CASSLLAANEQFF. The CDR3 DNA follows: TGTGCCAGCAGCTTACTCGCCGCGAATGAGCAGTTCTTC. The chain joins TRBV7-8 to TRBJ2-1, with D unclear. The CDR3 sequence is 13 residues long. Trimming removed 2 bases from V and 7 bases from J, with 9 bases in between. Germline loops: CDR1 SGHVS, CDR2 FQNEAQ. The full variable domain, rest sourced from reference TRBV7-8 and TRBJ2-1, is GAGVSQSPRYKVAKRGQDVALRCDPISGHVSLFWYQQALGQGPEFLTYFQNEAQLDKSGLPSDRFFAERPEGSVSTLKIQRTQQEDSAVYLCASSLLAANEQFFGPGTRLTVL.

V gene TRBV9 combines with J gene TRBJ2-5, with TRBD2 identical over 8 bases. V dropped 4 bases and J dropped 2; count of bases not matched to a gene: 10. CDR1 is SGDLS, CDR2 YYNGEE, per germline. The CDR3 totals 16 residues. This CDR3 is CASSLSGGPRQETQYF. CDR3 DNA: TGTGCCAGCAGCTTGTCGGGGGGGCCGAGACAAGAGACCCAGTACTTC.

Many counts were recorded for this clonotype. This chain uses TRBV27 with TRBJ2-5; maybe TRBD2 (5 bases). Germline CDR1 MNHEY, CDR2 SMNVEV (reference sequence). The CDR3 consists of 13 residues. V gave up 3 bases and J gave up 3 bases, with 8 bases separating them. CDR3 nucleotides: TGTGCCAGCAGTTTCATCGGGGAAGAGACCCAGTACTTC. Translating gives CASSFIGEETQYF.

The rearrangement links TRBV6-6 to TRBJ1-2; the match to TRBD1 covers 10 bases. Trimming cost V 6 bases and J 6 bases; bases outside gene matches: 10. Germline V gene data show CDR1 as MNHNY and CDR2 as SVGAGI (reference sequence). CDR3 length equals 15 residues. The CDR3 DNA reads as TGTGCCAGCAGACCCCGGACAGGGGGTGTGAATGGCTACACCTTC. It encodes CASRPRTGGVNGYTF.

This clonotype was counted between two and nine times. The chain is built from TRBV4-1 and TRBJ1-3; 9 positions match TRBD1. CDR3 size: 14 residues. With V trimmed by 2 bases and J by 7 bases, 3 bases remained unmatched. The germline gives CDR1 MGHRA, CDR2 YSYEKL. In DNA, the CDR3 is TGCGCCAGCAGCCAAACAGGGGGCAGGAACACCATATATTTT. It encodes CASSQTGGRNTIYF.

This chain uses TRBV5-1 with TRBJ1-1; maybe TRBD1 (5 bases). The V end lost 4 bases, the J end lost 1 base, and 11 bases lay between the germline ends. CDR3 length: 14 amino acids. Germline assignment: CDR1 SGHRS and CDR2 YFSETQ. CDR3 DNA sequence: TGCGCCAGCAGCCCATACAGGACGAACACTGAAGCTTTCTTT. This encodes CASSPYRTNTEAFF.

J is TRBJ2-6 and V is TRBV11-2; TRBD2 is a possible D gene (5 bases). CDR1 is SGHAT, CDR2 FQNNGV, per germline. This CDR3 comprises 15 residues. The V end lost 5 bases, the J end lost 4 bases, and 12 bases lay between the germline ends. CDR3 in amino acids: CASSKLEAGANVLTF. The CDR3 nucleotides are TGTGCCAGCAGCAAACTAGAAGCCGGGGCCAACGTCCTGACTTTC.

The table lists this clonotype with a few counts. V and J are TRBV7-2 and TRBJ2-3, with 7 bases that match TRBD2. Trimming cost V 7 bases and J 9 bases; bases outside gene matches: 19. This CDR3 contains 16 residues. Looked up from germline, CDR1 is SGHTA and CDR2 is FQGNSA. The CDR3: CASNKRRGIPKGTQYF. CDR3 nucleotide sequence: TGTGCCAGCAACAAGCGGCGGGGGATCCCCAAGGGCACGCAGTATTTT.

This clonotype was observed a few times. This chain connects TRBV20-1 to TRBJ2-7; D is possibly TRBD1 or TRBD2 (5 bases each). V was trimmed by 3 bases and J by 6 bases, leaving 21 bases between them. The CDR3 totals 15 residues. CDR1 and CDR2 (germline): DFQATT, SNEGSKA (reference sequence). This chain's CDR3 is CSASVSGLVRGEQYF. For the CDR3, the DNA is TGCAGTGCTAGTGTTTCAGGGTTAGTTCGGGGCGAGCAGTACTTC.

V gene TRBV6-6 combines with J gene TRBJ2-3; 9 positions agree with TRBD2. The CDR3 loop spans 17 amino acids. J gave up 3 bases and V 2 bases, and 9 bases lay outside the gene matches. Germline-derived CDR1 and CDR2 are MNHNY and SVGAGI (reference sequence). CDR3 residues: CASSYLRRGGPTDTQYF. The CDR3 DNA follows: TGTGCCAGCAGTTACCTTCGGCGGGGGGGCCCAACAGATACGCAGTATTTT.

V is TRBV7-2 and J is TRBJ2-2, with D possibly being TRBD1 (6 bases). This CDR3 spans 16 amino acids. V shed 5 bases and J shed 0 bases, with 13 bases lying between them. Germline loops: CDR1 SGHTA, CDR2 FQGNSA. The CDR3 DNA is TGTGCCAGCAGCCCTGGACAGCCTACGAACACCGGGGAGCTGTTTTTT. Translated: CASSPGQPTNTGELFF.

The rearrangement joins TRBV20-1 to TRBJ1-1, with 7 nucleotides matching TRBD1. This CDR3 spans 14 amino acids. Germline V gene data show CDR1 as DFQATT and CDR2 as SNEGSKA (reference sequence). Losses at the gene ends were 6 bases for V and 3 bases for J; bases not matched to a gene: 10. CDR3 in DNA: TGCAGTGCCCGACAGGGCCTCTGGGACACTGAAGCTTTCTTT. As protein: CSARQGLWDTEAFF.

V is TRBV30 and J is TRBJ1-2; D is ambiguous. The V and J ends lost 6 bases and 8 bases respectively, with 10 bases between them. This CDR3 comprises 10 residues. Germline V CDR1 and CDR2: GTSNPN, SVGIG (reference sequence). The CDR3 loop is CACALAGYTF. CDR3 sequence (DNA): TGTGCCTGTGCCCTGGCGGGCTACACCTTC.

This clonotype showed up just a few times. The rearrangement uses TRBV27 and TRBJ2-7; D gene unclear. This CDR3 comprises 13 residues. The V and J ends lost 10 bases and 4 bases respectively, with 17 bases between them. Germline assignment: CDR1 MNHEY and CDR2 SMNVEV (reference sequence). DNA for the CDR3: TGTGCCACCGGACCCCAGGTTGCGTACGAGCAGTACTTC. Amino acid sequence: CATGPQVAYEQYF.

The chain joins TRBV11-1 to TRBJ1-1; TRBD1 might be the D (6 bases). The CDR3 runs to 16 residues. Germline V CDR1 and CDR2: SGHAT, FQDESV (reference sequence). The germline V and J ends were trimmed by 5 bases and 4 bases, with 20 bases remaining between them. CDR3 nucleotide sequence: TGTGCCAGCAGCCCCCGGGGGCCTTTACCGGGCACTGAAGCTTTCTTT. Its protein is CASSPRGPLPGTEAFF.